The entry that follows covers one TCR beta chain sequence. Its specific antigen is unknown. Per-nucleotide qualities are absent, and no much larger clonotype sits a single base away. The CDR3 regions of human TCRbeta chains were analyzed by immunosequencing. The original methods were these. TCRs in the repertoires were matched against a reference library of SARS-CoV-2-specific TCRs that had been generated with the MIRA antigen-specificity platform. Breadth meant the fraction of unique TCRs that were SARS-CoV-2-associated, whereas depth meant the fraction of total T cells that were SARS-CoV-2-associated. Using the MIRA data, each spike-specific TCR was assigned both to the spike region to which the TCR was reactive and to a CD4 or CD8 class. Log10-transformed breadth and depth values were compared by one-way ANOVA with Sidak's multiple comparisons tests. TCRdb holds this immuneACCESS table with in-frame rearrangements only. Some clones are missing; in checked studies, unresolved V genes explain under half, and the rest has no known cause. V, J and clone size reflect that table, while D and trimming were determined from the DNA. Counted in this sample were 150,000 to 200,000 clones; around 90% of them appeared once. The ten top clones hold approximately 1.1% of the sample.

The data stem from a study of T cell responses to AZD1222 COVID-19 vaccine (dated by TCRdb to the early 2020s). Regarding the complete study: TCR sequencing was performed for 230 to 250 trial participants, of whom about 200 were given two doses of AZD1222 and roughly 25 were given two doses of MenACWY control vaccine. Trial participants were enrolled into age subgroups of 18-55, 56-69 and 70-plus years, which contained 148, 28 and 57 TCR-sequenced participants, respectively.

The paper's findings and limits, for the study overall: Conclusions about previously exposed vaccinees were limited because only six or seven AZD1222 recipients were SARS-CoV-2 seropositive at baseline. Participants were mostly white British, with more females than males. The authors suggested clonal diversity may have been underestimated. No day 14 peak-response samples were available, so repertoires were characterized only after the peak T cell response. A significant rise in spike-specific TCR breadth and depth was observed after two AZD1222 doses relative to day 0 and relative to MenACWY recipients. The 56-69-year group was small, and its depth increase did not reach significance, likely because of low power. The whole spike protein was spanned by vaccine-associated CD4 TCRs, and dominant responses were seen in regions 160-218 and 743-854. Reportedly, almost half of the unique spike-specific TCRs recognized epitopes lying outside the regions that are mutated in the B.1.351 and B.1.1.7 variants.

The germline V end is reduced by 5 bases and the J end by 0 bases; junction bases left unmatched: 10. Spanning cysteine to phenylalanine, the CDR3 consists of 16 amino acids. Kept here is only the CDR3 DNA, which spans 48 bases and is read in frame from base 1. Based on the germline V gene, the CDR1 and CDR2 sequences are SGDLS and YYNGEE. Explained via the paper, the time point label denotes: about 28 days (+/-7) after the second vaccine dose. Because spike-specific TCR depth and breadth did not differ between the two schedules, AZD1222 recipients who got a second dose at roughly 4 weeks were pooled with those who got a second dose at roughly 12 weeks. Vaccinee samples were obtained from the UK trials COV001 and COV002, which included a single-blind randomized controlled phase 2/3 trial of AZD1222 (ChAdOx1 nCoV-19) in healthy adults. For TCRbeta chain sequencing, PBMC samples from trial participants were taken at day 0 and at day 28 after the second dose.

This TCR derives from an adult who received the AZD1222 COVID-19 vaccine. Sequenced here: peripheral blood, sampled 28 days after the second AZD1222 dose. This chain joins TRBV9 to TRBJ1-1; TRBD1 aligns with 7 central bases. The nucleotide sequence is given as TGTGCCAGCAGTGAAGGACAGGCCGAACTGAACACTGAAGCTTTCTTT. Translated, it reads CASSEGQAELNTEAFF.